The entry below describes one TCR beta chain. Different DNA sequences within this sample yield the same CDR3. Participants came from fewer than 25 US areas, aged about 18 to 100 years. Which cohort a participant joined came from the clinical history participants gave. The repertoire was sequenced with immunoSEQ multiplex PCR; TCRdb's copy has only in-frame clones and lacks some. Here the sample spans fewer than 350,000 clones, 90% being singletons. The data derive from a study of blood T cell repertoires in COVID-19. Turning to the study itself: COVID-19 samples from acute and convalescent phases originated in the United States, Italy and Spain.

Per germline, CDR1 GTSNPN and CDR2 SVGIG (reference sequence). Deletions cut 0 bases from V and 5 bases from J, with 2 bases between. The CDR3 runs to 11 residues. The source is a woman between 18 and 29 years old with acute COVID-19. V and J are TRBV30 and TRBJ2-1; D unclear. Input material: PBMCs or T cells enriched from blood (not recorded which). Here the CDR3 DNA reads TGTGCCTGGAGTGTCAACAATGAGCAGTTCTTC. Residues: CAWSVNNEQFF.